These T cell receptor beta chains were read from a single sample in a study of beta chain features in type 1 diabetes. Sequenced by immunoSEQ multiplex PCR; TCRdb stores in-frame clones only, minus some. The profile shows around 250,000 clones, more than 65% of them singletons. The sample comprised naive CD4+ T cells from blood. All receptors come from a man aged 25-45 years in good health. Each CDR3 is given with its conserved first and last residue. D genes are given only for firm matches. Expanded clones get a size class; other rows say once, few or many, or leave the size out.

>.|.|TRBJ1-1|TRBV10-3|11
CATRGQTEAFF
TGTGCCACCCGCGGACAGACAGAAGCTTTCTTT
>TRBD2|once|TRBJ2-1|TRBV28|14
CASSLSAGVDEQFF
TGTGCCAGCAGTTTATCAGCGGGAGTTGATGAGCAGTTCTTC
>.|.|TRBJ2-3|TRBV6-5|13
CASSENLADTQYF
TGTGCCAGCAGTGAAAATTTGGCAGATACGCAGTATTTT
>.|.|TRBJ1-1|TRBV20-1|11
CSARTATEAFF
TGCAGTGCTAGGACAGCCACTGAAGCTTTCTTT
>.|.|TRBJ2-7|TRBV27|13
CASSRQSSYEQYF
TGTGCCAGCAGCCGTCAGAGCTCCTACGAGCAGTACTTC
>.|.|TRBJ2-7|TRBV5-6|14
CASTYANRDYEQYF
TGTGCCAGCACCTATGCGAACAGGGACTACGAGCAGTACTTC
>.|once|TRBJ1-1|TRBV29-1|10
CSVFRERAFF
TGCAGCGTTTTTAGGGAACGAGCTTTCTTT
>.|.|TRBJ1-2|TRBV5-1|17
CASSLGPPYRANYGYTF
TGCGCCAGCAGCTTGGGGCCTCCCTACAGGGCTAACTATGGCTACACCTTC
>TRBD2|once|TRBJ2-7|TRBV10-3|13
CAIGRGSIREQYF
TGTGCCATCGGGCGCGGGAGTATCAGGGAGCAGTACTTC
>TRBD2|.|TRBJ2-3|TRBV7-8|16
CASSLEAGFSTDTQYF
TGTGCCAGCAGCTTAGAAGCGGGGTTTAGCACAGATACGCAGTATTTT
>.|.|TRBJ2-7|TRBV23-1|17
CASSQSGQGREPYEQYF
TGCGCCAGCAGTCAATCAGGGCAGGGGAGGGAACCCTACGAGCAGTACTTC
>.|.|TRBJ2-2|TRBV9|15
CASSVGGDATGELFF
TGTGCCAGCAGCGTAGGAGGCGACGCCACCGGGGAGCTGTTTTTT